These 2 T cell receptor beta chains share one sample of origin, sequenced in a study of cytomegalovirus exposure and HLA in healthy donors (TCRdb year 2017). The method was the immunoSEQ multiplex PCR assay. The multiplex PCR relied on a mix of 60 forward primers for TCR Vbeta segments and 13 reverse primers for TCR Jbeta segments. The source is immuneACCESS, and TCRdb retained only in-frame sequences with V and J called. Part of the clones is not carried over; for the studies checked, unresolved V genes explain less than half of this, and the remainder is unexplained. The table of this sample itemizes some 130,000 clones. The ten largest clonotypes hold about 1.8% of the sample. The sequencing sample was made of PBMCs. All receptors derive from a man aged 18-30 years in good health and CMV-seronegative.

The chain links TRBV30 to TRBJ2-5; 9 nucleotides align to TRBD1. There are 16 residues in the CDR3. The V gene end was trimmed by 3 bases and the J gene end by 7 bases; junction bases not matched to a gene: 15. CDR1 and CDR2 from the germline V gene are GTSNPN and SVGIG (reference sequence). The CDR3 region has the DNA TGTGCCTGGAGGGAGACCGGGACAGGGTATTCGGGGACCCAGTACTTC. Translating gives CAWRETGTGYSGTQYF.

The chain uses TRBV7-8 and TRBJ1-5; no reliable D call. V was pared by 2 bases and J by 8 bases, with 10 bases between. Germline CDR1 and CDR2: SGHVS and FQNEAQ. CDR3 length: 13 amino acids. The CDR3 protein is CASSLMGAEPQHF. CDR3 sequence (DNA): TGTGCCAGCAGCTTAATGGGAGCGGAGCCCCAGCATTTT.